The clone carrying this TCR beta chain was observed a few times. Every patient relapsed after autologous stem cell transplantation, and brentuximab vedotin exposure varied. The data stem from a study of PD-1 blockade in classical Hodgkin lymphoma. Profiled with immunoSEQ multiplex PCR; TCRdb holds only in-frame clones, not every one. The table includes roughly 45,000 clones, roughly three quarters detected once. Trimming removed 1 base from V and 4 bases from J, with 17 bases in between. The CDR3 consists of 17 residues. CDR1 is SQVTM, CDR2 ANQGSEA, per germline. The rearrangement links TRBV29-1 to TRBJ2-6; no firm D call. This sequence originates from a human donor with classical Hodgkin lymphoma. The sample here was peripheral blood mononuclear cells (PBMCs), taken before the second cycle of nivolumab. CDR3 sequence: CSVEGRLSADGANVLTF. The CDR3, as DNA: TGCAGCGTTGAAGGACGCTTGTCAGCCGACGGGGCCAACGTCCTGACTTTC.